This TCR beta chain was sequenced for a study of blood T cell repertoires in COVID-19. Across the study: Some COVID-19 samples were acute and others convalescent; all came from the United States, Italy and Spain. Sample material is recorded as cDNA or gDNA derived from T cells, B-cell-depleted T cells, or PBMCs.

Original data processing: Nucleated cell counts were estimated from reference gene primer amplification. The assay was immunoSEQ multiplex PCR, and TCRdb's table has in-frame clones only and misses some. The V and J calls and clone size were taken over from that table, and D and trimming were inferred from the DNA. The table lists about 38,000 clones, just under 75% of them singletons. Enrollment of patients from Seattle took place during active infection, with longitudinal follow-up. Germline CDR1 is LNHDA and CDR2 is SQIVND (reference sequence). CDR3 length equals 17 residues. The V gene end was trimmed by 8 bases and the J gene end by 2 bases; junction bases not matched to a gene: 14.

The V gene is TRBV19, the J gene TRBJ2-1, with 8 bases aligning to TRBD1. The clonotype comes from a man between 65 and 79 years old with COVID-19, enrolled during active disease. The sequenced sample was peripheral blood. The CDR3 sequence is CASFGQGQRATYNEQFF. The CDR3 coding sequence is TGTGCCAGTTTCGGACAGGGTCAAAGGGCAACCTACAATGAGCAGTTCTTC.